Below are 32 T cell receptor beta chains sequenced from a single sample in a study of cytomegalovirus exposure and HLA in healthy donors listed by TCRdb under 2017. Library method: the immunoSEQ multiplex PCR assay. TCRdb retrieved this table from immuneACCESS and kept in-frame rearrangements only. Not all clones are present; in checked studies, unresolved V genes account for under half, and no reason is known for the remainder. Present in this sample are 180,000 or so clones, approximately 86% of which were seen just once. Less than 3.5% of the sample is in the top ten clones. Source material: PBMCs. These receptor sequences come from a man aged 18 to 30 in good health and CMV-seropositive.

The chain uses TRBV29-1 and TRBJ1-2; 7 bases agree with TRBD1. The J segment lost 7 bases and the V segment lost 7 bases, leaving 9 bases of the junction unmatched. There are 12 residues in the CDR3. The germline V gene encodes CDR1 SQVTM and CDR2 ANQGSEA. CDR3 sequence: CSAPTGRGGYTF. The DNA of the CDR3 is TGCAGCGCTCCGACAGGGCGCGGTGGCTACACCTTC.

This chain joins TRBV6-6 and TRBJ2-7; D unresolved. The CDR3 spans 11 residues. Germline V lookup: CDR1 MNHNY, CDR2 SVGAGI (reference sequence). V was shortened by 4 bases and J by 3 bases, with 4 bases between the two germline ends. CDR3 loop: CASSSLYEQYF. CDR3 nucleotides: TGTGCCAGCAGTTCTCTCTACGAGCAGTACTTC.

The chain couples TRBV7-9 to TRBJ2-7; 7 bases align to TRBD1. Germline V CDR1 and CDR2: SEHNR, FQNEAQ (reference sequence). With 0 bases clipped from V and 2 bases from J, the junction kept 10 bases outside the gene matches. CDR3 size: 17 residues. CDR3 DNA sequence: TGTGCCAGCAGCTTAGCCAGGGGACAGCCCGAAGCCTACGAGCAGTACTTC. Translation gives CASSLARGQPEAYEQYF.

The chain uses TRBV2 and TRBJ2-5; D possibly corresponds to TRBD1 (7 bases). Trimming stripped 8 bases from V and 0 bases from J, with 10 bases between. The CDR3 extends over 13 amino acids. Germline loops: CDR1 SNHLY, CDR2 FYNNEI. CDR3 DNA: TGTGCCAGCGGGGGGACAGACCAAGAGACCCAGTACTTC. This gives the protein CASGGTDQETQYF.

This chain connects TRBV6-5 to TRBJ1-5; D is unclear. This CDR3 is built from 15 residues. Deletions cut 6 bases from V and 0 bases from J, with 12 bases between. Germline V gene data show CDR1 as MNHEY and CDR2 as SVGAGI. Here the CDR3 DNA reads TGTGCCAGCAGGGACGGGGAGTATAGCAATCAGCCCCAGCATTTT. Residues: CASRDGEYSNQPQHF.

The V gene is TRBV13, the J gene TRBJ2-1; 8 bases match TRBD1. J was trimmed by 11 bases and V by 3 bases; bases with no gene match: 3. The germline CDR1 and CDR2 sequences are PRHDT and FYEKMQ (reference sequence). CDR3 length: 12 amino acids. The CDR3 coding sequence is TGTGCCAGCAGCTTCCGGGACAGGAAGCAGTTCTTC. This translates into CASSFRDRKQFF.

This clone was detected only a few times. The J gene is TRBJ2-7, the V gene TRBV5-4; 12 bases agree with TRBD2. Germline V gene data show CDR1 as SGHNT and CDR2 as YYREEE (reference sequence). Unmatched junction bases numbered 7, after V lost 2 bases and J lost 7 bases. The CDR3 loop spans 15 amino acids. The CDR3 region has the DNA TGTGCCAGCAGCTTAAGACTAGCGGGAGTAGATGAGCAGTACTTC. Protein sequence: CASSLRLAGVDEQYF.

The rearrangement uses TRBV29-1 and TRBJ2-3, with 8 bases matching TRBD2. CDR1 and CDR2 from the germline V gene are SQVTM and ANQGSEA. The CDR3 contains 16 residues. The junction had 15 bases not matched to a gene; V was cut back by 6 bases and J by 4 bases. The DNA for the CDR3 is TGCAGCGTACTCGGCGGGGGGCCCTATAGGGCAGATACGCAGTATTTT. Translated, it gives CSVLGGGPYRADTQYF.

The chain carries TRBV19 and TRBJ2-7, with D perhaps TRBD1 (5 bases). Germline V CDR1 and CDR2: LNHDA, SQIVND (reference sequence). The CDR3 length is 13 residues. Trimming took off 5 bases at V and 7 bases at J, with 15 bases between the two ends. CDR3 residues: CASSFETAREQYF. The CDR3 DNA reads TGTGCCAGTAGTTTCGAGACAGCGAGGGAGCAGTACTTC.

V and J are TRBV7-2 and TRBJ1-2; 7 bases match TRBD1. Germline CDR1 and CDR2: SGHTA and FQGNSA. J gave up 4 bases and V 5 bases, and 13 bases lay outside the gene matches. The CDR3 has 16 amino acids. CDR3 amino acids: CASSLPGQPELYGYTF. The CDR3 coding sequence is TGTGCCAGCAGCCTCCCGGGACAGCCTGAACTCTATGGCTACACCTTC.

The chain has TRBV5-6 and TRBJ1-3; D may be TRBD1 (5 bases). The germline CDR1 and CDR2 sequences are SGHDT and YYEEEE. The V gene lost 3 bases and the J gene lost 0 bases, with 16 bases spanning the gap. There are 17 residues in the CDR3. The CDR3, as DNA: TGTGCCAGCAGCTGGACGTATGCGGGGCGCTCTGGAAACACCATATATTTT. Its translation is CASSWTYAGRSGNTIYF.

The V gene is TRBV29-1, the J gene TRBJ2-1, with a possible D match to TRBD1 (5 bases). Trimming pared 5 bases from V and 8 bases from J, leaving 13 bases between. The V gene's germline CDR1 is SQVTM and CDR2 ANQGSEA. This CDR3 is built from 12 residues. The CDR3 nucleotides read TGCAGCGTTCTGATCAGGGCGGATGAGCAGTTCTTC. Translating gives CSVLIRADEQFF.

V and J are TRBV10-3 and TRBJ2-1; 10 bases map to TRBD2. J lost 7 bases, V lost 6 bases, and 6 bases had no gene match. This CDR3 comprises 14 residues. CDR1 is ENHRY, CDR2 SYGVKD, per germline. The CDR3 DNA is TGTGCCATCAGCGAGCGGGAGGGCCAGAATGAGCAGTTCTTC. The encoded protein is CAISEREGQNEQFF.

The CDR3 loop reads CASSLLPGQSDEQFF. As DNA, the CDR3 is TGTGCCAGCAGCCTATTACCGGGACAGTCGGATGAGCAGTTCTTC. The J gene is TRBJ2-1, the V gene TRBV13, with TRBD1 identical over 7 bases. The V segment lost 5 bases and the J segment 8 bases; nucleotides outside the gene matches: 12. Looked up from germline, CDR1 is PRHDT and CDR2 is FYEKMQ (reference sequence). This CDR3 region has 15 residues.

On this clone itself: The same CDR3 is also encoded by other DNA sequences in this sample. This chain joins TRBV9 and TRBJ1-5; no clear D. V was shortened by 0 bases and J by 4 bases, with 8 bases between the two germline ends. In germline, CDR1 is SGDLS, CDR2 YYNGEE. The CDR3 sequence is 14 residues long. CDR3 sequence: CASSVGGGNQPQHF. The CDR3 nucleotides are TGTGCCAGCAGCGTAGGGGGAGGGAATCAGCCCCAGCATTTT.

This clone was found once. This chain links TRBV5-1 with TRBJ1-1, with 7 bases that match TRBD1. The ends lost 3 bases at V and 3 bases at J; junction bases unmatched: 5. The CDR3 spans 14 residues. Germline V gives CDR1 SGHRS, CDR2 YFSETQ. CDR3 in amino acids: CASSSEQGYTEAFF. Here the CDR3 DNA reads TGCGCCAGCAGCTCGGAACAGGGGTACACTGAAGCTTTCTTT.

This clone has only one observation. V usage is TRBV5-1 and J usage is TRBJ1-5, with TRBD1 as a possible D gene (6 bases). The CDR3 has 14 amino acids. Germline V gene sequence: CDR1 SGHRS, CDR2 YFSETQ. Trimming left V 3 bases short and J 7 bases short, with 14 bases between. This CDR3 reads CASSSQGLGQPQHF. Written as DNA, the CDR3 is TGCGCCAGCAGCTCGCAGGGGTTGGGCCAGCCCCAGCATTTT.

V and J are TRBV21-1 and TRBJ1-1; whether TRBD1, the table's D call, matches the DNA was not checked. TRBV21-1 represents a pseudogene. There are 16 residues in the CDR3. CDR3 amino acids: CASSNLPGQGKTEAFF. In DNA form, the CDR3 reads TGTGCCAGCAGCAACCTCCCGGGACAGGGGAAAACTGAAGCTTTCTTT.

DNA for the CDR3: TGTGCCAGCAGCTCCCTGACAGGGGCTGGAAACACCATATATTTT. Translating it yields CASSSLTGAGNTIYF. The V and J genes are TRBV9 and TRBJ1-3; 8 nucleotides line up with TRBD1. Germline-derived CDR1 and CDR2 are SGDLS and YYNGEE. V was clipped by 4 bases and J by 2 bases; unmatched bases: 5. The CDR3 extends over 15 amino acids.

This chain connects TRBV5-1 to TRBJ1-3; 9 bases match TRBD1. The ends lost 1 base at V and 8 bases at J; junction bases unmatched: 4. The CDR3 is made up of 14 amino acids. Germline lookup yields CDR1 SGHRS and CDR2 YFSETQ. The CDR3 DNA reads TGCGCCAGCAGCTTGACAGGGGGCTGGGACACCATATATTTT. It translates to CASSLTGGWDTIYF. The full variable domain, its missing parts supplied by reference TRBV5-1 and TRBJ1-3, is KAGVTQTPRYLIKTRGQQVTLSCSPISGHRSVSWYQQTPGQGLQFLFEYFSETQRNKGNFPGRFSGRQFSNSRSEMNVSTLELGDSALYLCASSLTGGWDTIYFGEGSWLTVV.

The chain recombines TRBV9 with TRBJ2-1, with 8 bases lining up with TRBD2. Trimming removed 0 bases from V and 9 bases from J; junction bases left unmatched: 8. The CDR3 has 15 residues. The germline gives CDR1 SGDLS, CDR2 YYNGEE. CDR3 sequence: CASSVALGGVLEQFF. The CDR3 region has the DNA TGTGCCAGCAGCGTAGCTCTCGGGGGGGTTCTTGAGCAGTTCTTC.

This chain joins TRBV27 and TRBJ2-7; D possibly corresponds to TRBD1 (6 bases). The CDR3 is 16 amino acids. The V end lost 5 bases, the J end lost 0 bases, and 17 bases lay between the germline ends. CDR1 is MNHEY and CDR2 is SMNVEV in the germline V gene (reference sequence). The chain's CDR3 is CASSPAPDSTSYEQYF. CDR3 bases: TGTGCCAGCAGTCCCGCCCCGGACAGCACCTCCTACGAGCAGTACTTC.

This sequence joins TRBV30 and TRBJ1-5, with TRBD1 identical over 8 bases. Trimming at V came to 4 bases and at J to 2 bases, leaving 4 bases not matched to a gene. Looked up from germline, CDR1 is GTSNPN and CDR2 is SVGIG (reference sequence). The CDR3 runs 14 residues. CDR3 loop: CAWKDRAGNQPQHF. In DNA form, the CDR3 reads TGTGCCTGGAAGGACAGGGCTGGCAATCAGCCCCAGCATTTT.

The chain combines TRBV28 with TRBJ2-7; TRBD1 is a possible D gene (7 bases). This CDR3 has 15 residues. The germline CDR1 and CDR2 sequences are MDHEN and SYDVKM. V was trimmed by 5 bases and J by 3 bases, leaving 17 bases between them. The DNA for the CDR3 is TGTGCCAGCAGTCCGGTGACAGGGAGGCTCTACGAGCAGTACTTC. Its translation: CASSPVTGRLYEQYF.

The chain has TRBV5-6 and TRBJ2-4; TRBD2 matches at 7 bases. The CDR3 extends over 16 amino acids. V shed 0 bases and J 0 bases; nucleotides not matched to a gene: 3. CDR1 is SGHDT, CDR2 YYEEEE, per germline. Here the CDR3 DNA reads TGTGCCAGCAGCTTGGCGGGGGGTCGAGCCAAAAACATTCAGTACTTC. The encoded protein is CASSLAGGRAKNIQYF.

The chain joins TRBV6-1 to TRBJ1-2; 9 bases are shared with TRBD1. The CDR3 contains 14 residues. CDR1 and CDR2 (germline): MNHNS, SASEGT. V lost 6 bases and J lost 6; bases outside the gene matches: 8. In nucleotides, the CDR3 is TGTGCCAGCAGCCGGGACAGGGTATCTCATGGCTACACCTTC. Translated, it gives CASSRDRVSHGYTF.

The chain joins TRBV5-1 to TRBJ2-1, with 7 bases fitting TRBD2. V shed 6 bases and J 0 bases; nucleotides not matched to a gene: 6. CDR3 size: 15 residues. In germline, CDR1 is SGHRS, CDR2 YFSETQ. The CDR3 coding sequence is TGCGCCAGCAACCCCGGGGGGAGCTCCTACAATGAGCAGTTCTTC. As protein: CASNPGGSSYNEQFF.

The V gene is TRBV18, the J gene TRBJ2-2; D perhaps matches TRBD1 (6 bases). V was cut by 6 bases and J by 6 bases, with 11 bases left in between. From germline, CDR1 is KGHSH and CDR2 LQKENI. This CDR3 contains 13 residues. CDR3 nucleotide sequence: TGTGCCAGCTCCTACAGGGACGCCGGGGAGCTGTTTTTT. Translating it yields CASSYRDAGELFF.

This chain uses TRBV7-9 with TRBJ2-2; D may be TRBD1 (5 bases). CDR3 length: 14 amino acids. Trimming shortened V by 7 bases and J by 8 bases, and 17 bases separated the two germline ends. Looked up from germline, CDR1 is SEHNR and CDR2 is FQNEAQ (reference sequence). As DNA, the CDR3 is TGTGCCAGCAATCCGTGGGGCCTTGGGGGGGAGCTGTTTTTT. Protein product: CASNPWGLGGELFF.

The gene calls are TRBV4-3 and TRBJ1-2; D not certain. Germline V gives CDR1 LGHNA, CDR2 YSLEER. The V gene lost 0 bases and the J gene lost 8 bases, with 13 bases spanning the gap. The CDR3 extends over 14 amino acids. The CDR3 DNA is TGCGCCAGCAGCCAAGATTTCATCGCGGAGGGCTACACCTTC. Its protein product is CASSQDFIAEGYTF.

This clone came up a few times. The genes are TRBV18 and TRBJ1-5, with D unresolved. Germline-derived CDR1 and CDR2 are KGHSH and LQKENI. V gave up 2 bases and J gave up 5 bases, with 10 bases separating them. The length of the CDR3 is 14 residues. For the CDR3, the DNA is TGTGCCAGCTCACCAACGGCGGTGGATCAGCCCCAGCATTTT. The encoded protein is CASSPTAVDQPQHF.

This clone appeared once. The V gene is TRBV4-2, the J gene TRBJ1-2; D unresolved. Germline V lookup: CDR1 LGHNA, CDR2 YNFKEQ. Trimming removed 1 base from V and 6 bases from J, with 18 bases in between. The CDR3 runs 16 residues. CDR3 coding DNA: TGTGCCAGCAGCCAAGTCCCGGAGGGCCGACGTAATGGCTACACCTTC. Translation: CASSQVPEGRRNGYTF.